Sequencing of this TCR beta chain was carried out in a study of CD4 T cell repertoires in COVID-19. Findings and caveats of the study: Some SARS-CoV-2 clonotypes, between about 7 and 28%, recurred in SARS-CoV and/or HKU1 cultures.

Germline loops: CDR1 LNHDA, CDR2 SQIVND (reference sequence). The CDR3 is 14 residues long. With 6 bases removed from V and 0 bases from J, the gap between germline ends came to 11 bases. A remark on this clone: Antigen: not known.

The protocol was immunoSEQ multiplex PCR, while the TCRdb copy is restricted to in-frame clones and leaves out a portion. This sample has more than 65,000 clones, with around 82% found just once. The J gene is TRBJ1-1, the V gene TRBV19; D is uncertain. The TCR sequence derives from a human donor who had COVID-19. This specimen consisted of CD4+ T cells from peripheral blood, obtained after recovery from COVID-19. CDR3 bases: TGTGCCAGTAGCATTGGGATAATGAACACTGAAGCTTTCTTT. Translation gives CASSIGIMNTEAFF.